Below are 14 T cell receptor beta chains sequenced from a single sample in a study of monozygotic twins with inflammatory bowel disease. After re-calling the 5' RACE reads, TCRdb lists one entry per CDR3 protein, DNA absent. This sample's clone table lists about 330,000 distinct CDR3 sequences. The sequenced material came from blood. These receptors were taken from a human donor with ulcerative colitis or Crohn's disease, or a healthy co-twin of an affected twin (not recorded which).

The V call is TRBV7-8, the J call TRBJ2-3; TCRdb reports TRBD2, a call that lacks DNA to check it against. CDR1 and CDR2 (germline): SGHVS, FQNEAQ. This CDR3 is built from 14 residues. CDR3 sequence reads: CASSRRDSGETQYF.

The chain joins TRBV4-1 to TRBJ2-7; TCRdb gives TRBD1 as the D gene, but with no DNA this cannot be confirmed. Germline CDR1 and CDR2: MGHRA and YSYEKL. This CDR3 comprises 16 residues. The CDR3 loop reads CASSRGRQASSYEQYF.

The chain employs TRBV10-3 and TRBJ2-7. The length of the CDR3 is 12 residues. CDR1 and CDR2 (germline): ENHRY, SYGVKD. The CDR3 sequence is CAISESAYEQYF.

This rearrangement joins TRBV5-1 to TRBJ2-2; the TCRdb D gene call, TRBD1, has no DNA to confirm it. There are 13 residues in the CDR3. CDR1 is SGHRS and CDR2 is YFSETQ in the germline V gene. This CDR3 is CASSQGSGGELFF.

This sequence joins TRBV5-1 and TRBJ2-2. CDR1 is SGHRS and CDR2 is YFSETQ in the germline V gene. The length of the CDR3 is 13 residues. The CDR3 loop reads CASSLGWAGELFF.

The chain carries TRBV12-3 or TRBV12-4 and TRBJ2-3; TCRdb designates TRBD1, a call that cannot be tested without DNA. This CDR3 has 16 residues. The CDR3 loop reads CASSPRQRLSRDTQYF.

The genes are TRBV20-1 and TRBJ2-3; as DNA is missing, the TRBD2 call by TCRdb cannot be tested. This CDR3 is built from 14 residues. Germline CDR1 and CDR2: DFQATT and SNEGSKA (reference sequence). CDR3 sequence reads: CSAPWALATDTQYF.

The gene calls are TRBV27 and TRBJ2-1; absent DNA, TCRdb's TRBD1 call cannot be checked. The CDR3 runs 14 residues. In germline, CDR1 is MNHEY, CDR2 SMNVEV (reference sequence). The CDR3 spells CASSGRAGYNEQFF.

The chain carries TRBV7-9 and TRBJ2-5; TCRdb lists TRBD1, though no DNA is available to test this call. The CDR3 is 15 residues long. Germline V lookup: CDR1 SEHNR, CDR2 FQNEAQ (reference sequence). This CDR3 reads CASSPTANPQETQYF.

The chain combines TRBV5-5 with TRBJ1-5; TCRdb's D call of TRBD1 is untestable without DNA. CDR3 length: 17 residues. From germline, CDR1 is SGHKS and CDR2 YYEKEE (reference sequence). The CDR3 here is CASSSFPGSSSNQPQHF.

V and J are TRBV28 and TRBJ2-5. Germline CDR1 reads MDHEN; CDR2 reads SYDVKM. The CDR3 is 16 amino acids. The CDR3 loop reads CASSLVRGYRQETQYF.

The chain recombines TRBV12-3 or TRBV12-4 with TRBJ1-1; TCRdb returns TRBD1, unconfirmable since there is no DNA. The CDR3 is made up of 15 amino acids. CDR3 region: CASSLGDRAYAEAFF.

The chain recombines TRBV20-1 with TRBJ2-7; TCRdb reports TRBD1, a call that lacks DNA to check it against. There are 13 residues in the CDR3. CDR1 is DFQATT, CDR2 SNEGSKA, per germline (reference sequence). The CDR3 region is CSARQGSSYEQYF.

The chain is built from TRBV18 and TRBJ1-4; the TCRdb call, TRBD1, lacks DNA for checking. This CDR3 spans 16 amino acids. Germline CDR1 KGHSH, CDR2 LQKENI. The CDR3 region is CASSPFVPGTNEKLFF.